The T cell receptor (beta chain) described here comes from a study of OX40 agonist ivuxolimab in advanced cancers. Profiled with immunoSEQ multiplex PCR; TCRdb holds only in-frame clones, not every one. The sample has approximately 64,000 clones, 87% seen once. The CDR3 runs 16 residues. From germline, CDR1 is GTSNPN and CDR2 SVGIG (reference sequence). The ends lost 5 bases at V and 1 base at J; junction bases unmatched: 13. The specimen comprised CD4+ or CD8+ T cells sorted from blood, sampled in a trial of the OX40 agonist ivuxolimab. The sequence came from an adult with an advanced solid tumor such as melanoma, head and neck, liver or kidney cancer. The V and J genes are TRBV30 and TRBJ2-7; 8 bases fit TRBD1. Here the CDR3 DNA reads TGTGCCTGGGGGGGTTCAGTTGGACAGGGTTCCTACGAGCAGTACTTC. Translating gives CAWGGSVGQGSYEQYF.